Described below is a single TCR beta chain sequence and its context. The sample originates from a study of T-cell memory formation after mild COVID-19. Using constant-segment primers, 5'RACE produced TCR alpha and TCR beta cDNA libraries carrying sample barcodes and UMIs. One entry per CDR3 protein, called by TCRdb with MiXCR from the 5' RACE reads. The sample carries approximately 350,000 distinct CDR3 sequences, approximately 14% recorded once. Losses at the gene ends were 3 bases for V and 12 bases for J; bases not matched to a gene: 14. Germline CDR1 is MGHDK and CDR2 is SYGVNS. The CDR3 extends over 15 amino acids.

This sequence joins TRBV25-1 and TRBJ2-1; TRBD1 matches 7 bases. Source material: PBMCs or a T cell subset sorted from them (not recorded which). The source of this sequence is a man aged 18 to 30 who had mild COVID-19 (a few samples of this study predate the infection). Cell type and time point are not known. The CDR3 region is CASSEVTGSLGVQFF. CDR3 in DNA: TGTGCCAGCAGTGAGGTGACAGGGTCCTTGGGGGTGCAGTTCTTC.